The 19 T cell receptor beta chains in this list originate from one sample, sequenced in a study of blood T cells in healthy people across ages. Through a sample-barcoded 5' primer and a J-beta primer mix, a second PCR was run for 7 to 11 cycles. TCRdb passed the 5' RACE reads through MiXCR, listing each CDR3 protein once. The data show some 760,000 distinct CDR3 sequences, 20% to 25% seen once. These data were also reused for a study on T cells of mothers and their children.

The sequenced material came from blood. The source is a boy between 10 and 17 years old in good health.

The CDR3 DNA follows: TGCAGTGCCGAACTATTTCCAGGGCGCGGAGAGACCCAGTACTTC. It specifies CSAELFPGRGETQYF. The V call is TRBV20-1, the J call TRBJ2-5; D might be TRBD1 (5 bases). Trimming stripped 6 bases from V and 4 bases from J, with 21 bases between. The CDR3 loop spans 15 amino acids. Germline V gives CDR1 DFQATT, CDR2 SNEGSKA (reference sequence).

V and J are TRBV6-5 and TRBJ2-7; 7 bases are a match to TRBD1. V shed 9 bases, J shed 3 bases, and the junction held 5 bases outside the gene matches. The V gene's germline CDR1 is MNHEY and CDR2 SVGAGI. CDR3 length: 12 residues. The CDR3 DNA reads TGTGCCAGTGGTTGGGACAGCTACGAGCAGTACTTC. Translating gives CASGWDSYEQYF.

The genes are TRBV20-1 and TRBJ2-7; TRBD1 aligns across 7 bases. Germline CDR1 DFQATT, CDR2 SNEGSKA (reference sequence). The CDR3 sequence is 16 residues long. The junction had 12 bases not matched to a gene; V was cut back by 3 bases and J by 1 base. The CDR3 bases are TGCAGTGCTAGTTTCCATCCGGGACAGTCATCCTACGAGCAGTACTTC. The encoded protein is CSASFHPGQSSYEQYF.

The V gene is TRBV27, the J gene TRBJ1-5, with TRBD1 as a possible D gene (5 bases). CDR3 length: 16 amino acids. Germline V gene sequence: CDR1 MNHEY, CDR2 SMNVEV (reference sequence). V was trimmed by 8 bases and J by 4 bases, leaving 21 bases between them. The DNA for the CDR3 is TGTGCCAGCGGTCCTGTGAAGGACAAGAAAAATCAGCCCCAGCATTTT. This gives the protein CASGPVKDKKNQPQHF.

This clonotype has a handful of counts. The chain couples TRBV27 to TRBJ2-7; TRBD1 matches at 8 bases. The CDR3 runs 14 residues. Trimming took 4 bases from V and 3 from J; bases not matched to a gene: 5. CDR1 and CDR2 (germline): MNHEY, SMNVEV (reference sequence). CDR3 coding DNA: TGTGCCAGCAGTTCCACCGGGACAGGCTACGAGCAGTACTTC. Residues: CASSSTGTGYEQYF.

This clonotype came up a few times. The chain employs TRBV2 and TRBJ1-2, with a tentative D call TRBD1 (6 bases). CDR1 is SNHLY and CDR2 is FYNNEI in the germline V gene. V shed 5 bases and J shed 4 bases, with 11 bases lying between them. The CDR3 is 13 residues long. In DNA, the CDR3 is TGTGCCAGCAGTCCCAGGGGTACCTATGGCTACACCTTC. Translating gives CASSPRGTYGYTF.

The chain couples TRBV5-6 to TRBJ2-3; D may be TRBD1 or TRBD2 (5 bases each). Trimming took off 4 bases at V and 2 bases at J, with 20 bases between the two ends. Germline CDR1 reads SGHDT; CDR2 reads YYEEEE. The CDR3 runs 17 residues. This CDR3 reads CASSPTTGTGHTDTQYF. The CDR3 bases are TGTGCCAGCAGCCCAACGACCGGGACGGGTCACACAGATACGCAGTATTTT.

This clonotype was counted between two and nine times. This sequence joins TRBV6-5 and TRBJ2-2; 8 bases fit TRBD1. The CDR3 is made up of 15 amino acids. With 6 bases clipped from V and 3 bases from J, the junction kept 6 bases outside the gene matches. The germline V gene encodes CDR1 MNHEY and CDR2 SVGAGI. CDR3 DNA: TGTGCCAGCAGCCCGGACAGGGTGGACACCGGGGAGCTGTTTTTT. It codes for CASSPDRVDTGELFF.

This clonotype has just a few counts. V usage is TRBV7-2 and J usage is TRBJ1-1; TRBD1 matches 7 bases. V lost 5 bases, J lost 3 bases, and 6 bases stayed unmatched. Germline-derived CDR1 and CDR2 are SGHTA and FQGNSA. The CDR3 extends over 14 amino acids. CDR3 sequence reads: CASSRGQSYTEAFF. DNA of the CDR3: TGTGCCAGCAGCCGGGGACAGTCCTACACTGAAGCTTTCTTT.

This clonotype was recorded a few times. The J gene is TRBJ2-5, the V gene TRBV6-5, with TRBD2 matching over 7 bases. The CDR3 is 13 amino acids. Trimming took 10 bases from V and 5 from J; bases not matched to a gene: 10. Per the germline V gene, CDR1 is MNHEY and CDR2 is SVGAGI. The CDR3 spells CANGLREGETQYF. In DNA, the CDR3 is TGTGCCAACGGACTGAGGGAGGGGGAGACCCAGTACTTC.

This clonotype was observed a few times. This sequence joins TRBV11-2 and TRBJ2-5; weak D call: TRBD2 (7 bases). V lost 2 bases and J 7 bases, leaving 14 bases between the germline ends. Germline values: CDR1 SGHAT, CDR2 FQNNGV. CDR3 length: 14 amino acids. DNA for the CDR3: TGTGCCAGCAGCTTAAGGGGGGGTCAGGGGACCCAGTACTTC. It encodes CASSLRGGQGTQYF.

The gene calls are TRBV27 and TRBJ2-7, with 8 bases matching TRBD1. The CDR3 sequence is 15 residues long. Looked up from germline, CDR1 is MNHEY and CDR2 is SMNVEV (reference sequence). Germline trimming cut 2 bases from V and 6 bases from J; bases unmatched to any gene: 9. The CDR3 loop is CASSLDGTGFSEQYF. The CDR3 bases are TGTGCCAGCAGTTTAGATGGGACAGGCTTTAGCGAGCAGTACTTC.

The chain employs TRBV4-3 and TRBJ2-1, with 10 bases identical to TRBD1. Near its end, the DNA agrees better with TRBJ2-7, so the J call may be wrong. In germline, CDR1 is LGHNA, CDR2 YSLEER. The CDR3 has 15 amino acids. The chain's CDR3 is CASSQDGTGAGEQYF. In nucleotides, the CDR3 is TGCGCCAGCAGCCAAGATGGGACAGGGGCGGGGGAGCAGTACTTC.

This chain joins TRBV29-1 and TRBJ2-5, with TRBD1 matching 11 bases. The length of the CDR3 is 14 residues. V shed 4 bases, J shed 7 bases, and the junction held 8 bases outside the gene matches. Germline values: CDR1 SQVTM, CDR2 ANQGSEA. CDR3 nucleotide sequence: TGCAGCGTTGGGACAGGGGGCGATTTGGTGACCCAGTACTTC. It yields the protein CSVGTGGDLVTQYF. The full variable domain, with the rest looked up from reference TRBV29-1 and TRBJ2-5, is SAVISQKPSRDICQRGTSLTIQCQVDSQVTMMFWYRQQPGQSLTLIATANQGSEATYESGFVIDKFPISRPNLTFSTLTVSNMSPEDSSIYLCSVGTGGDLVTQYFGPGTRLLVL.

J is TRBJ2-1 and V is TRBV9, with a possible D match to TRBD2 (6 bases). The CDR3 has 14 amino acids. Looked up from germline, CDR1 is SGDLS and CDR2 is YYNGEE. Trimming took off 1 base at V and 7 bases at J, with 12 bases between the two ends. CDR3 sequence: CASSVMARGNEQFF. Here the CDR3 DNA reads TGTGCCAGCAGCGTAATGGCCCGGGGGAATGAGCAGTTCTTC.

The chain combines TRBV10-1 with TRBJ2-2; D assignment may be TRBD1 or TRBD2 (6 bases each). The CDR3 runs to 15 residues. V was shortened by 7 bases and J by 3 bases, with 15 bases between the two germline ends. CDR1 and CDR2 (germline): WNHNN, SYGVQD (reference sequence). The CDR3 nucleotides are TGCGCCAGCACCCATCAAGGGGGGTACACCGGGGAGCTGTTTTTT. This encodes CASTHQGGYTGELFF.

The chain links TRBV12-5 to TRBJ2-7, with a tentative D call TRBD2 (6 bases). Germline values: CDR1 LGHNT, CDR2 FRNRAP. The CDR3 extends over 13 amino acids. Trimming removed 6 bases at V and 2 bases at J, with 11 bases between. The CDR3 DNA follows: TGTGCTAGTGGCCACGGGGGAACCTACGAGCAGTACTTC. Amino acids: CASGHGGTYEQYF.

This clonotype has just a few counts. The genes are TRBV2 and TRBJ2-3, with TRBD1 identical over 10 bases. Germline CDR1 reads SNHLY; CDR2 reads FYNNEI. V lost 10 bases and J lost 0; bases outside the gene matches: 13. The CDR3 loop spans 17 amino acids. The DNA of the CDR3 is TGTGCCACGTCCCAACGACGGGACAGGGGTAGCACAGATACGCAGTATTTT. Protein sequence: CATSQRRDRGSTDTQYF.

The chain joins TRBV4-2 to TRBJ2-5, with D unclear. V was pared by 1 base and J by 5 bases, with 14 bases between. Germline CDR1 and CDR2: LGHNA and YNFKEQ. CDR3 length equals 15 residues. The CDR3 spells CASSQVSSAMETQYF. The CDR3 DNA reads as TGTGCCAGCAGCCAAGTGTCTAGTGCTATGGAGACCCAGTACTTC.